Listed below are T cell receptor beta chains from one sample, sequenced in a study of blood T cell repertoires in COVID-19. Only in-frame clones appear in the TCRdb table, and some are missing; sequencing was by immunoSEQ multiplex PCR. The table lists about 83,000 clones, over 60% of them singletons. The sample was peripheral blood. The receptors were sampled from an elderly woman with active or convalescent COVID-19. CDR3s include the opening cysteine and the closing phenylalanine or tryptophan. D genes are given only for firm matches. Size tells how often a clone was seen (once, few, many) or the class of an expanded clone, and some rows leave it out.

>TRBV4-3|few|TRBD2|TRBJ2-1
TGCGCCAGCAGCGCTACGCCTAGCGGGGGCTACAATGAGCAGTTCTTC
CASSATPSGGYNEQFF
>TRBV19|few|-|TRBJ2-5
TGTGCCAGTAGTATCATGGGGTTTGAGGGAGAGACCCAGTACTTC
CASSIMGFEGETQYF
>TRBV6-5|-|-|TRBJ1-2
TGTGCCCAATACAACGGGGTGGATGGCTACACCTTC
CAQYNGVDGYTF
>TRBV30|-|TRBD2|TRBJ2-5
TGTGCCTGGAGTCTAGCGGGGGGGCTTGAAGAGACCCAGTACTTC
CAWSLAGGLEETQYF
>TRBV28|-|TRBD1|TRBJ1-1
TGTGCCAGCAGTTTAGGGACAGGGAACATGAACACTGAAGCTTTCTTT
CASSLGTGNMNTEAFF
>TRBV28|-|-|TRBJ1-2
TGTGCCAGCAGTTTGCCGGGATCTAACTATGGCTACACCTTC
CASSLPGSNYGYTF
>TRBV5-4|few|TRBD2|TRBJ2-1
TGTGCCAGCAGCTTGATAAGCGGGGGGGATGGCAATGAGCAGTTCTTC
CASSLISGGDGNEQFF
>TRBV6-5|few|-|TRBJ2-3
TGTGCCAGCAGTTCCTCCGGGACAAACAAGGATACGCAGTATTTT
CASSSSGTNKDTQYF
>TRBV2|-|-|TRBJ2-2
TGTGCCAGCAACCAGGGGCCCGGGGAGCTGTTTTTT
CASNQGPGELFF
>TRBV10-3|-|-|TRBJ2-7
TGTGCCATCAGTGGGCGGGACGGAACTTACGAGCAGTACTTC
CAISGRDGTYEQYF
>TRBV28|-|-|TRBJ2-3
TGTGCCAGCAGTTTATTAGCCGGCACAGATACGCAGTATTTT
CASSLLAGTDTQYF
>TRBV27|-|-|TRBJ1-1
TGTGCCAGCAGTTTATCCCCCTACACGGGGATGAACACTGAAGCTTTCTTT
CASSLSPYTGMNTEAFF
>TRBV11-1|-|-|TRBJ2-5
TGTGCCAGCAGCTTAGGGGACAAGCTTCAAGAGACCCAGTACTTC
CASSLGDKLQETQYF
>TRBV7-2|-|-|TRBJ2-5
TGTGCCAGCAGCTCCGACAGGGGAGGGGAGACCCAGTACTTC
CASSSDRGGETQYF
>TRBV5-1|few|TRBD1|TRBJ2-3
TGCGCCAGCAGCCAGGACAGGGCGCTCTCAGATACGCAGTATTTT
CASSQDRALSDTQYF
>TRBV7-2|-|-|TRBJ1-2
TGTGCCAGCAGCCTAGAGCCACCTCCCTACGGCTACACCTTC
CASSLEPPPYGYTF
>TRBV29-1|-|TRBD1|TRBJ2-7
TGCAGCGTTGGACCCTTCGGACAGGGCGAGCAGTACTTC
CSVGPFGQGEQYF
>TRBV30|-|TRBD1|TRBJ1-4
TGTGCCTGGAGCCCCCCGGGACAGGGTGGAGAAAAACTGTTTTTT
CAWSPPGQGGEKLFF
>TRBV7-3|-|-|TRBJ2-1
TGTGCCAGCAGCCAGAACTCGGGGGACTCTTACAATGAGCAGTTCTTC
CASSQNSGDSYNEQFF
>TRBV12-3/TRBV12-4|-|-|TRBJ1-1
TGTGCCAGCAGCCATGACAGTGAAGCTTTCTTT
CASSHDSEAFF
>TRBV30|-|-|TRBJ1-5
TGTGCCTGGAGCCCAGCGGGTCAGCCCCAGCATTTT
CAWSPAGQPQHF
>TRBV6-6|-|TRBD1|TRBJ2-7
TGTGCCAGCAGCTGGGAGACAGGGAGTTACGAGCAGTACTTC
CASSWETGSYEQYF
>TRBV15|-|-|TRBJ2-1
TGTGCCACCAGCAGAGCTATAGGGGGGGGAGATGAGCAGTTCTTC
CATSRAIGGGDEQFF
>TRBV28|-|-|TRBJ1-6
TGTGCCAGCAGTTTCCTATCCGGGGGGTTTGACAATTCACCCCTCCACTTT
CASSFLSGGFDNSPLHF
>TRBV10-3|-|-|TRBJ1-1
TGTGCCATCACCCCAGCGATGAACACTGAAGCTTTCTTT
CAITPAMNTEAFF
>TRBV19|-|-|TRBJ1-5
TGTGCCAGTAGTATGGGTCAGGGACAAGGGCCCCAGCATTTT
CASSMGQGQGPQHF
>TRBV2|-|-|TRBJ1-5
TGTGCCAGCAACGGGGAGGGGAATCAGCCCCAGCATTTT
CASNGEGNQPQHF
>TRBV7-2|-|-|TRBJ2-2
TGTGCCAGCACCCACCCGGGGGACACCGGGGAGCTGTTTTTT
CASTHPGDTGELFF
>TRBV7-2|-|TRBD1|TRBJ2-7
TGTGCCAGCAGCCGGACAGGGGGCGGCTACGAGCAGTACTTC
CASSRTGGGYEQYF
>TRBV5-1|-|-|TRBJ2-2
TGCGCCAGCAGCTTGGCTTCAGGGTTGAACACCGGGGAGCTGTTTTTT
CASSLASGLNTGELFF
>TRBV11-3|-|TRBD2|TRBJ2-3
TGTGCCAGCAGCCCCGGGACTAGCGGGGTTGTTAATACGCAGTATTTT
CASSPGTSGVVNTQYF
>TRBV2|-|-|TRBJ2-7
TGTGCCAGCGTAACCACTTCTTACGAGCAGTACTTC
CASVTTSYEQYF
>TRBV29-1|once|-|TRBJ2-5
TGCAGCGCCGAGGAAGAGACCCAGTACTTC
CSAEEETQYF
>TRBV5-3|-|-|TRBJ2-7
TGTGCCAGAAGCCACGGACTGAGTTTTGGGTACGAGCAGTACTTC
CARSHGLSFGYEQYF
>TRBV7-9|-|-|TRBJ1-3
TGTGCCAGCAGACGGACAGCGGGAAACACCATATATTTT
CASRRTAGNTIYF
>TRBV12-3/TRBV12-4|once|TRBD1|TRBJ1-3
TGTGCCAGCAGGGGGGACAGTGGAAACACCATATATTTT
CASRGDSGNTIYF
>TRBV28|-|-|TRBJ1-2
TGTGCCAGCTTACCTGCGGGCGCCCACTATGGCTACACCTTC
CASLPAGAHYGYTF
>TRBV7-2|few|-|TRBJ1-5
TGTGCCAGCAGCCCTCGGGGGTCGTACCAGCCCCAGCATTTT
CASSPRGSYQPQHF
>TRBV5-5|few|TRBD1|TRBJ1-5
TGTGCCAGCACCCGGGGGGACAGGGGGCACAATCAGCCCCAGCATTTT
CASTRGDRGHNQPQHF
>TRBV19|-|-|TRBJ2-6
TGTGCCAGTAGTATTGCGGGGTCCGTCGGGGGGGCCAACGTCCTGACTTTC
CASSIAGSVGGANVLTF
>TRBV20-1|-|TRBD2|TRBJ2-1
TGCAGTGCTAGTTGGCGGGGGGATGGAAGTGAGCAGTTCTTC
CSASWRGDGSEQFF
>TRBV12-3/TRBV12-4|-|TRBD1|TRBJ1-6
TGTGCCAGCAGAGGGACAGCGAATTCACCCCTCCACTTT
CASRGTANSPLHF
>TRBV7-2|-|TRBD2|TRBJ2-7
TGTGCCAGCAGCCCCGGGGGGATCGAGCAGTACTTC
CASSPGGIEQYF
>TRBV27|-|TRBD1|TRBJ1-6
TGTGCCAGCAGTATCCTGACAGGGGGCAATTCACCCCTCCACTTT
CASSILTGGNSPLHF
>TRBV27|-|TRBD2|TRBJ2-1
TGTGCCAGCAGTGCCGGGACTAGCCCAGGCAATGAGCAGTTCTTC
CASSAGTSPGNEQFF
>TRBV7-2|-|-|TRBJ2-2
TGTGCCAGCAGCTTAAACTCGAACACCGGGGAGCTGTTTTTT
CASSLNSNTGELFF
>TRBV18|-|-|TRBJ1-1
TGTGCCAGCTCACCACGGTCCGGAACACGCTCGGCGGGTGAAGCTTTCTTT
CASSPRSGTRSAGEAFF
>TRBV6-5|once|TRBD1|TRBJ1-5
TGTGCCAGCAGGTACACAGGGGACGGCAATCAGCCCCAGCATTTT
CASRYTGDGNQPQHF
>TRBV5-4|once|TRBD1|TRBJ1-2
TGTGCCAGCAGCTACAGGGGGCGCGTTAACTATGGCTACACCTTC
CASSYRGRVNYGYTF
>TRBV7-2|-|TRBD1|TRBJ1-2
TGTGCCAGCAGCGGACAGGGGCCGAGTGGCTACACCTTC
CASSGQGPSGYTF
>TRBV4-3|-|-|TRBJ1-2
TGCGCCAGCAGCCAAGATGGGGAGACCGGCTACACCTTC
CASSQDGETGYTF
>TRBV11-3|-|-|TRBJ1-2
TGTGCCAGCAGCTTCCGGACCGGCGGGCTCCGGCTACAGGGAACCTATGGCTACACCTTC
CASSFRTGGLRLQGTYGYTF